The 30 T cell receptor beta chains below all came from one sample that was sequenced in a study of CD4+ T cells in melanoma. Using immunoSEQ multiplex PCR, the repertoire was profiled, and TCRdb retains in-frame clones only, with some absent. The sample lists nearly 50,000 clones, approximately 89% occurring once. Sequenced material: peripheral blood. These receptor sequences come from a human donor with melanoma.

The chain's CDR3 is CASSLRVGGGADLYNEQFF. CDR3 coding DNA: TGCGCCAGCAGCTTGCGGGTTGGCGGGGGGGCGGATTTATACAATGAGCAGTTCTTC. This chain connects TRBV5-1 to TRBJ2-1; 9 bases agree with TRBD2. This CDR3 is 19 amino acids long. The V gene end was trimmed by 1 base and the J gene end by 4 bases; junction bases not matched to a gene: 15. Germline V gene sequence: CDR1 SGHRS, CDR2 YFSETQ.

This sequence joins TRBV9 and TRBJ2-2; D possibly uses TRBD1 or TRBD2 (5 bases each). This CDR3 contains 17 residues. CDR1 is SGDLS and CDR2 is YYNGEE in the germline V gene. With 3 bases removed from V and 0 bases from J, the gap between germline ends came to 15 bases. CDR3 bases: TGTGCCAGCAGCGCCGGGACGTCAATTTCGAACACCGGGGAGCTGTTTTTT. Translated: CASSAGTSISNTGELFF.

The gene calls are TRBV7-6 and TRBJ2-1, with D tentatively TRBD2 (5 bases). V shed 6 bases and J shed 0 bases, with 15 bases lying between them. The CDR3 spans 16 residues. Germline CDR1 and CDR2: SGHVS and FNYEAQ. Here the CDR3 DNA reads TGTGCCAGCAGTCCTTCCCCCGGGAACTCCTACAATGAGCAGTTCTTC. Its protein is CASSPSPGNSYNEQFF.

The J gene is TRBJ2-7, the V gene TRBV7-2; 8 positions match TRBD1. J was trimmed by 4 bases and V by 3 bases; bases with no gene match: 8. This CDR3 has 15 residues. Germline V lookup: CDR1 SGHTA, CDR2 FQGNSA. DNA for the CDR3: TGTGCCAGCAGCTTGCTCGGGACAGGAGATTACGAGCAGTACTTC. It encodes CASSLLGTGDYEQYF.

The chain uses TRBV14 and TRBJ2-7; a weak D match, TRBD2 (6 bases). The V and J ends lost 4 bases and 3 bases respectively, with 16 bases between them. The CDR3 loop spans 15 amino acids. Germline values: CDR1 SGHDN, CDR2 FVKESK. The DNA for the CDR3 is TGTGCCAGCAGCCCGGGGGACGCCCGGATCTACGAGCAGTACTTC. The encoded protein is CASSPGDARIYEQYF.

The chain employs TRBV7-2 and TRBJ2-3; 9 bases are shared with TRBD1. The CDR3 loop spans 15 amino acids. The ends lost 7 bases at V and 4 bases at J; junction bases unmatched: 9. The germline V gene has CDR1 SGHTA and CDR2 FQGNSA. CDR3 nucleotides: TGTGCCAGCACCAGGGACAGGGAAATCTCAGATACGCAGTATTTT. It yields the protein CASTRDREISDTQYF.

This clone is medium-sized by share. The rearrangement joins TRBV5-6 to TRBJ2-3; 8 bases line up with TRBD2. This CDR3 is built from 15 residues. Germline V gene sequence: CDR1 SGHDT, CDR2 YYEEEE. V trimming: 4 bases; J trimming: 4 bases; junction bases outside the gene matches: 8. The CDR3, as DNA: TGTGCCAGCAGCAAGTGGTCACTAGCGGCAGATACGCAGTATTTT. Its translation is CASSKWSLAADTQYF.

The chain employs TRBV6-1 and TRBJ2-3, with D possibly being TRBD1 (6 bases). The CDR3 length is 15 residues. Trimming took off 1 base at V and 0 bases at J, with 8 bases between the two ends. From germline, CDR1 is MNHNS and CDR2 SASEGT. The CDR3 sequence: CASSEGTASTDTQYF. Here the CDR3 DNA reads TGTGCCAGCAGTGAAGGGACAGCTAGCACAGATACGCAGTATTTT.

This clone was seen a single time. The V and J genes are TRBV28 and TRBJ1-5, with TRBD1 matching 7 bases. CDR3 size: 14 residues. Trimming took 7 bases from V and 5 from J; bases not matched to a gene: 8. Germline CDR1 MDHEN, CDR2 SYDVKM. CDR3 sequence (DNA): TGTGCCAGCACCTTGTCGGACAGGTATCAGCCCCAGCATTTT. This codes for CASTLSDRYQPQHF.

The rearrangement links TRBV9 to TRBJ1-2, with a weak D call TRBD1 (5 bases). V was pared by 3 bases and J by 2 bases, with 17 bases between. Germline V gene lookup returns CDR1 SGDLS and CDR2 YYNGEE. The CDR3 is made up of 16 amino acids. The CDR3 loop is CASSGRDGGSNYGYTF. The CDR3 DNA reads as TGTGCCAGCAGCGGCCGGGACGGAGGATCAAACTATGGCTACACCTTC.

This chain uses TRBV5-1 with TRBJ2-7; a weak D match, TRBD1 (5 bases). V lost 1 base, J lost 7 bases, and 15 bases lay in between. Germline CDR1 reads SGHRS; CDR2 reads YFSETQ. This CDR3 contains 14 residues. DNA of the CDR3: TGCGCCAGCAGCTTGACAGACCCAGCAGGGGAGCAGTACTTC. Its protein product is CASSLTDPAGEQYF.

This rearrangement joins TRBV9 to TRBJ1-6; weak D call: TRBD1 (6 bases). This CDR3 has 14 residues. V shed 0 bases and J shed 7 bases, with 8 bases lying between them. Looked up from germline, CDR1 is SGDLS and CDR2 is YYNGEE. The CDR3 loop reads CASSVATGNSPLHF. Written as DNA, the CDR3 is TGTGCCAGCAGCGTAGCTACAGGGAATTCACCCCTCCACTTT.

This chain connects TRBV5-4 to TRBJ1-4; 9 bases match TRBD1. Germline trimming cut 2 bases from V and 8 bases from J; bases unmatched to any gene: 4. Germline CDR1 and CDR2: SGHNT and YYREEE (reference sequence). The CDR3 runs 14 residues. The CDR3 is CASSFGTGKEKLFF. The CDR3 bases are TGTGCCAGCAGCTTTGGGACAGGGAAGGAAAAACTGTTTTTT.

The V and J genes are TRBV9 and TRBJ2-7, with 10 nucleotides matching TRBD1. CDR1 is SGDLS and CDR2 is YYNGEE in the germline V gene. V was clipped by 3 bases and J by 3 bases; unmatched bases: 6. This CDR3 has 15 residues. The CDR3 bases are TGTGCCAGCAGCGAAGCCGGGACAGGGGTCTACGAGCAGTACTTC. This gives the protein CASSEAGTGVYEQYF.

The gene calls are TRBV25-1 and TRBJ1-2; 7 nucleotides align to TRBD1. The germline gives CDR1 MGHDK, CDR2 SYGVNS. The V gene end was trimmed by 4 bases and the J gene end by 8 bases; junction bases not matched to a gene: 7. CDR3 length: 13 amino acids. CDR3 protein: CASSATTGLGYTF. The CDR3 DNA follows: TGTGCCAGCAGTGCAACGACAGGGCTCGGCTACACCTTC.

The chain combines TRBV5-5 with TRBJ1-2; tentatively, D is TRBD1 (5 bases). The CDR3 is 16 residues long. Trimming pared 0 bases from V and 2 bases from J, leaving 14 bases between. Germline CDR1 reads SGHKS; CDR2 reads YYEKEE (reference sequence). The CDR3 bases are TGTGCCAGCAGCTTGGATTCCGGGGGATTCAACTATGGCTACACCTTC. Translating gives CASSLDSGGFNYGYTF.

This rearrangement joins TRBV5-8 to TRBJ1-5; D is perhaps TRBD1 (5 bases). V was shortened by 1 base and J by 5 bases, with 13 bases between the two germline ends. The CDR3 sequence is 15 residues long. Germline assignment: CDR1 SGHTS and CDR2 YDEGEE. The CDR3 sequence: CASSLYGGRHQPQHF. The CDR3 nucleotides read TGTGCCAGCAGCTTGTACGGGGGACGCCATCAGCCCCAGCATTTT.

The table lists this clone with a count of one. CDR3 in amino acids: CASSLSLVEDTQYF. The CDR3 DNA follows: TGTGCCAGCAGCTTATCCCTAGTCGAAGATACGCAGTATTTT. The J gene is TRBJ2-3, the V gene TRBV7-3; the D is unclear. This CDR3 region has 14 residues. V was trimmed by 2 bases and J by 5 bases, leaving 11 bases between them. Germline loops: CDR1 SGHTA, CDR2 FQGTGA.

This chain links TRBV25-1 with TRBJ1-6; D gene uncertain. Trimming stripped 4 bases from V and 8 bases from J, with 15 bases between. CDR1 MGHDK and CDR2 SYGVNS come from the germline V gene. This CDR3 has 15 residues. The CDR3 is CASSAPLGGDSPLHF. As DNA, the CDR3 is TGTGCCAGCAGTGCCCCGTTGGGTGGTGATTCACCCCTCCACTTT.

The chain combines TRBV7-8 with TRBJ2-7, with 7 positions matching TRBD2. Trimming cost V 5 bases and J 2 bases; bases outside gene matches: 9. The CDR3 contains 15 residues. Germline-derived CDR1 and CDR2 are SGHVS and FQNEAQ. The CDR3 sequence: CASSPGGGTPYEQYF. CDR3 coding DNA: TGTGCCAGCAGCCCTGGGGGGGGGACTCCCTACGAGCAGTACTTC.

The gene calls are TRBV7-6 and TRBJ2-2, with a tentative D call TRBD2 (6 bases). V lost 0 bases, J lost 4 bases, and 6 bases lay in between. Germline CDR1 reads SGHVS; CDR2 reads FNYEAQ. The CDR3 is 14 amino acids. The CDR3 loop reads CASSLAGGTGELFF. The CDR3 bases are TGTGCCAGCAGCTTAGCGGGGGGCACCGGGGAGCTGTTTTTT.

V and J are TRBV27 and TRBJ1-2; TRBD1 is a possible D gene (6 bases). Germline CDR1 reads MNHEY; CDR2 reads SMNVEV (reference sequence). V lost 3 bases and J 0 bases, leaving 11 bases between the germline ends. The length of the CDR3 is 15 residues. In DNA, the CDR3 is TGTGCCAGCAGTTTCTGGGGGGCACCTAACTATGGCTACACCTTC. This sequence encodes CASSFWGAPNYGYTF.

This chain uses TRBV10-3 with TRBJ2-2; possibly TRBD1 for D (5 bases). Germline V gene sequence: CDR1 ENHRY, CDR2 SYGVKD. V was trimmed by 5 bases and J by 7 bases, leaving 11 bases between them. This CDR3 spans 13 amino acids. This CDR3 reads CAISRQWDGELFF. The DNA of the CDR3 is TGTGCCATCAGTCGACAGTGGGACGGGGAGCTGTTTTTT.

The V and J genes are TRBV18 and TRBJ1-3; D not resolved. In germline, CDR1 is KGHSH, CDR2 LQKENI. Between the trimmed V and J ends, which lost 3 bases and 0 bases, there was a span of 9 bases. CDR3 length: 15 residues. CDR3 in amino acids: CASSPRVNSGNTIYF. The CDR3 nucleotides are TGTGCCAGCTCACCTAGGGTGAACTCTGGAAACACCATATATTTT.

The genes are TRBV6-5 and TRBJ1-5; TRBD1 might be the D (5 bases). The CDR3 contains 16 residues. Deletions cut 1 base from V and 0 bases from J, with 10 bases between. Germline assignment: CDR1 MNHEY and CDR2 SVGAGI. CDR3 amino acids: CASSYWGWNSNQPQHF. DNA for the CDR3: TGTGCCAGCAGTTACTGGGGGTGGAATAGCAATCAGCCCCAGCATTTT.

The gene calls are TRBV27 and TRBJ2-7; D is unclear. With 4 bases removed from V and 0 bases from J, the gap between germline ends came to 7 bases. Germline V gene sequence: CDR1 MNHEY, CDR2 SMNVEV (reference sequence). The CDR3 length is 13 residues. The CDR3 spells CASSYSSSYEQYF. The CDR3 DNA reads TGTGCCAGCAGTTACAGCAGCTCCTACGAGCAGTACTTC.

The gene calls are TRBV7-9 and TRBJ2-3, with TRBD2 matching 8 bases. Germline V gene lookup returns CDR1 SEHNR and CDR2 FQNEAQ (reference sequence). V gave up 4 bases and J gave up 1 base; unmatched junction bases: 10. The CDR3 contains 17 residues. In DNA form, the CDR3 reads TGTGCCAGCAGCTCTTATTTGTGGCGGGGGGGCACAGATACGCAGTATTTT. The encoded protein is CASSSYLWRGGTDTQYF.

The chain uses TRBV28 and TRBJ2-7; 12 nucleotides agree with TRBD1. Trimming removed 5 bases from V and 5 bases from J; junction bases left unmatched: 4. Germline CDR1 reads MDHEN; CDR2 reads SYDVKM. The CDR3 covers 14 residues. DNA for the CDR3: TGTGCCAGCAGTGGGACAGGGGGCTCTCACGAGCAGTACTTC. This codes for CASSGTGGSHEQYF.

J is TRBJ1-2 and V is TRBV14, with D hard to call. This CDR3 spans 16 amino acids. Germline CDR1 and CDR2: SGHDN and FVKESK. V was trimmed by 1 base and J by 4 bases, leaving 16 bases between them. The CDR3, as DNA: TGTGCCAGCAGCCAAGTCGGGTGGCAGGAGCCCTATGGCTACACCTTC. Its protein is CASSQVGWQEPYGYTF. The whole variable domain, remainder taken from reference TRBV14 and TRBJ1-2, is EAGVTQFPSHSVIEKGQTVTLRCDPISGHDNLYWYRRVMGKEIKFLLHFVKESKQDESGMPNNRFLAERTGGTYSTLKVQPAELEDSGVYFCASSQVGWQEPYGYTFGSGTRLTVV.

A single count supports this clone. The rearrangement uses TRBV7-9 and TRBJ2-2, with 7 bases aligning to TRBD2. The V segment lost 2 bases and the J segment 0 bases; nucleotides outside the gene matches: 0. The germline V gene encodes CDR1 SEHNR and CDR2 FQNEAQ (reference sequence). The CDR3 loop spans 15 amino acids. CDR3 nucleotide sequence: TGTGCCAGCAGCTTACTAGCGGCGAACACCGGGGAGCTGTTTTTT. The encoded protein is CASSLLAANTGELFF.